This T cell receptor (beta chain) stems from a study of cytomegalovirus exposure and HLA in healthy donors. Whole-study findings and limits: The majority of TCR sequences were rare, yet some public TCRs appeared in many donors.

As regards this clone: Its antigen is currently unknown.

Looked up from germline, CDR1 is SNHLY and CDR2 is FYNNEI. The V gene end was trimmed by 6 bases and the J gene end by 8 bases; junction bases not matched to a gene: 11. CDR3 length: 15 amino acids. Clones were sequenced by immunoSEQ multiplex PCR, and TCRdb holds only the in-frame ones, with some missing. The table has about 140,000 clones, approximately 82% seen once. This clonotype was obtained from a man aged 25-45 years in good health and CMV-seropositive. Specimen: PBMCs. The chain is built from TRBV2 and TRBJ1-4; TRBD1 matches at 8 bases. CDR3 loop: CASRLDRVTREKLFF. The CDR3 region has the DNA TGTGCCAGCAGGCTGGACAGGGTAACGCGGGAAAAACTGTTTTTT.